This TCR beta chain derives from a study of blood T cell repertoires in COVID-19. The CDR3 contains 12 residues. Germline V lookup: CDR1 MDHEN, CDR2 SYDVKM. Trimming shortened V by 2 bases and J by 7 bases, and 6 bases separated the two germline ends. The method was immunoSEQ multiplex PCR; TCRdb's version includes in-frame clones alone and lacks a portion of them. The table has about 220,000 clones, roughly nine tenths seen once. Material for sequencing was PBMCs or T cells enriched from blood (not recorded which). The chain links TRBV28 to TRBJ1-5; TRBD1 might be the D (5 bases). This TCR was recovered from a woman in her late teens or twenties in a cohort exposed to, infected with or recovered from COVID-19 (not recorded which). The CDR3 sequence: CASSLQGQPQHF. The CDR3 coding sequence is TGTGCCAGCAGTTTACAGGGACAGCCCCAGCATTTT.